The 17 T cell receptor beta chains presented below share a single source sample, sequenced in a study of T-cell reconstitution after alpha-beta-depleted transplantation in children. The TCRbeta library incorporated unique molecular identifiers. MiXCR, run by TCRdb on the PCR reads, gives a single entry per CDR3 protein. This sample has roughly 500,000 distinct CDR3 sequences, with over 25% found just once. This specimen was PBMCs from the stem cell graft donor, taken from the stem cell graft. The receptors stem from a human donor who donated a stem cell graft to a child with aplastic anemia.

The genes are TRBV2 and TRBJ1-5, with D possibly TRBD1 on 6 matching bases. The CDR3 runs 14 residues. V lost 5 bases, J lost 7 bases, and 15 bases lay in between. Per germline, CDR1 SNHLY and CDR2 FYNNEI. In DNA form, the CDR3 reads TGTGCCAGCAGTTACGGGACATCTGGGCAGCCCCAGCATTTT. Residues: CASSYGTSGQPQHF. The full variable domain, in which reference TRBV2 and TRBJ1-5 provide the parts outside the CDR3, is EPEVTQTPSHQVTQMGQEVILRCVPISNHLYFYWYRQILGQKVEFLVSFYNNEISEKSEIFDDQFSVERPDGSNFTLKIRSTKLEDSAMYFCASSYGTSGQPQHFGDGTRLSIL.

This clonotype has a handful of counts. The chain combines TRBV20-1 with TRBJ1-5; 7 bases map to TRBD1. The germline CDR1 and CDR2 sequences are DFQATT and SNEGSKA (reference sequence). The J segment lost 1 base and the V segment lost 6 bases, leaving 6 bases of the junction unmatched. The CDR3 runs 14 residues. CDR3 sequence (DNA): TGCAGTGCGCACGAGGGGGCGAGCAATCAGCCCCAGCATTTT. Amino acids: CSAHEGASNQPQHF.

The chain carries TRBV4-3 and TRBJ2-1; no definite D call. CDR1 and CDR2 (germline): LGHNA, YSLEER. This CDR3 has 17 residues. V was shortened by 0 bases and J by 0 bases, with 12 bases between the two germline ends. The chain's CDR3 is CASSQETTAGSYNEQFF. CDR3 sequence (DNA): TGCGCCAGCAGCCAAGAAACTACAGCTGGCTCCTACAATGAGCAGTTCTTC.

The chain is built from TRBV5-5 and TRBJ2-1; no firm D call. Germline loops: CDR1 SGHKS, CDR2 YYEKEE (reference sequence). This CDR3 is built from 18 residues. Between the trimmed V and J ends, which lost 0 bases and 0 bases, there was a span of 16 bases. The CDR3 loop is CASSLDLSFSSSYNEQFF. CDR3 nucleotide sequence: TGTGCCAGCAGCTTGGATTTGTCTTTCTCGAGCTCCTACAATGAGCAGTTCTTC.

This clonotype was observed a few times. The chain recombines TRBV10-3 with TRBJ1-2; D remains unclear. V gave up 2 bases and J gave up 5 bases, with 6 bases separating them. The V gene's germline CDR1 is ENHRY and CDR2 SYGVKD. This CDR3 is built from 12 residues. The CDR3 bases are TGTGCCATCAGTGAGGCTGATTATGGCTACACCTTC. Encoded protein: CAISEADYGYTF.

V gene TRBV6-2 or TRBV6-3 combines with J gene TRBJ2-7, with a possible D match to TRBD2 (5 bases). Germline V gene sequence: CDR1 MNHEY, CDR2 SVGEGT. The CDR3 length is 15 residues. V gave up 2 bases and J gave up 4 bases, with 15 bases separating them. The CDR3 is CASSYPREGVYEQYV. As DNA, the CDR3 is TGTGCCAGCAGTTACCCACGTGAGGGAGTGTACGAGCAGTACGTC.

This clonotype has just a few counts. This chain connects TRBV18 to TRBJ1-2; 7 bases fit TRBD1. After removal of 1 base from V and 0 bases from J, the junction contained 11 bases not matched to a gene. The CDR3 is 18 amino acids. Germline loops: CDR1 KGHSH, CDR2 LQKENI. The CDR3: CASSPLGTAWTANYGYTF. The CDR3 bases are TGTGCCAGCTCACCACTGGGGACAGCCTGGACCGCTAACTATGGCTACACCTTC.

The CDR3, as DNA: TGTGCCAGCAGTTTGTCCCAGGGTAGGACAGATACGCAGTATTTT. Protein: CASSLSQGRTDTQYF. The chain employs TRBV12-3 or TRBV12-4 and TRBJ2-3, with D possibly TRBD1 on 5 matching bases. The ends were cut back, 3 bases at V and 3 bases at J, with 13 bases in the middle. The CDR3 covers 15 residues.

The chain recombines TRBV13 with TRBJ1-1; no clear D. In germline, CDR1 is PRHDT, CDR2 FYEKMQ (reference sequence). Trimming left V 2 bases short and J 1 base short, with 11 bases between. The CDR3 is made up of 15 amino acids. DNA of the CDR3: TGTGCCAGCAGCTTATTTTCCCGGTCGAACACTGAAGCTTTCTTT. Protein product: CASSLFSRSNTEAFF.

This clonotype appeared a few times. The V call is TRBV27, the J call TRBJ2-1; TRBD2 matches at 7 bases. V shed 2 bases and J 7 bases; nucleotides not matched to a gene: 8. The CDR3 extends over 15 amino acids. Germline CDR1 and CDR2: MNHEY and SMNVEV (reference sequence). Here the CDR3 reads CASSLLAEGVNEQFF. The CDR3 nucleotides read TGTGCCAGCAGTTTACTAGCGGAAGGTGTAAATGAGCAGTTCTTC.

This clonotype came up a few times. V is TRBV10-2 and J is TRBJ1-5, with 7 positions matching TRBD1. Germline V gene lookup returns CDR1 WSHSY and CDR2 SAAADI. The CDR3 sequence is 13 residues long. Trimming cost V 7 bases and J 7 bases; bases outside gene matches: 7. DNA of the CDR3: TGCGCCAGCATAGGACAGGTGGGGCAGCCCCAGCATTTT. This translates into CASIGQVGQPQHF.

This chain links TRBV7-2 with TRBJ2-1; 14 bases match TRBD2. The ends lost 2 bases at V and 12 bases at J; junction bases unmatched: 6. Looked up from germline, CDR1 is SGHTA and CDR2 is FQGNSA. The CDR3 totals 15 residues. The CDR3 region has the DNA TGTGCCAGCAGCTTACGACTAGCGGGAGGGCAATGGCAGTTCTTC. Protein sequence: CASSLRLAGGQWQFF. The full variable domain, with the rest looked up from reference TRBV7-2 and TRBJ2-1, is GAGVSQSPSNKVTEKGKDVELRCDPISGHTALYWYRQSLGQGLEFLIYFQGNSAPDKSGLPSDRFSAERTGGSVSTLTIQRTQQEDSAVYLCASSLRLAGGQWQFFGPGTRLTVL.

The chain carries TRBV27 and TRBJ2-3, with 9 bases matching TRBD2. The CDR3 has 15 amino acids. V shed 3 bases, J shed 6 bases, and the junction held 7 bases outside the gene matches. Looked up from germline, CDR1 is MNHEY and CDR2 is SMNVEV (reference sequence). CDR3 in DNA: TGTGCCAGCAGTTTGGGGACTAGCTTCTCGGATACGCAGTATTTT. This sequence encodes CASSLGTSFSDTQYF.

The chain carries TRBV6-2 or TRBV6-3 and TRBJ2-3, with 7 bases lining up with TRBD2. With 7 bases clipped from V and 4 bases from J, the junction kept 8 bases outside the gene matches. CDR3 length: 14 amino acids. Germline V CDR1 and CDR2: MNHEY, SVGEGT. The CDR3 here is CASTHWGRADTQYF. The CDR3 bases are TGTGCCAGCACTCACTGGGGGAGGGCAGATACGCAGTATTTT.

In its sample, this clonotype was seen a few times. The rearrangement joins TRBV4-3 to TRBJ1-4; D is ambiguous. This CDR3 contains 15 residues. Trimming took off 4 bases at V and 8 bases at J, with 17 bases between the two ends. CDR1 and CDR2 from the germline V gene are LGHNA and YSLEER. The CDR3 DNA sequence: TGCGCCAGCAGCCCGATAGGAAGGGCCTTGGAAAAACTGTTTTTT. Its translation is CASSPIGRALEKLFF.

This clonotype was found a few times. J is TRBJ2-7 and V is TRBV18, with 11 positions matching TRBD2. The CDR3 is 15 amino acids. V gave up 5 bases and J gave up 6 bases; unmatched junction bases: 9. Germline V gene sequence: CDR1 KGHSH, CDR2 LQKENI. The CDR3, as DNA: TGTGCCAGCTCAGAGATAGCGGGAGGGCCATCCGAGCAGTACGTC. This encodes CASSEIAGGPSEQYV.

This clonotype has a single count. The V and J genes are TRBV5-1 and TRBJ2-3; 9 bases agree with TRBD1. The germline gives CDR1 SGHRS, CDR2 YFSETQ. V was pared by 3 bases and J by 4 bases, with 6 bases of the junction left unmatched. This CDR3 has 15 residues. The CDR3 loop is CASSWGQGSSDTQYF. CDR3 nucleotides: TGCGCCAGCAGCTGGGGACAGGGATCATCAGATACGCAGTATTTT. The full variable domain, its missing parts supplied by reference TRBV5-1 and TRBJ2-3, is KAGVTQTPRYLIKTRGQQVTLSCSPISGHRSVSWYQQTPGQGLQFLFEYFSETQRNKGNFPGRFSGRQFSNSRSEMNVSTLELGDSALYLCASSWGQGSSDTQYFGPGTRLTVL.